One sample yielded the 27 T cell receptor beta chains listed below, sequenced in a study of cytomegalovirus exposure and HLA in healthy donors. The primer mix had 60 Vbeta and 13 Jbeta primers. The repertoire was sequenced with immunoSEQ multiplex PCR; TCRdb's copy has only in-frame clones and lacks some. The table records approximately 160,000 clones, roughly 80% of them present only once. Sequencing input: PBMCs. The receptors come from a male donor in good health and CMV-seronegative.

The CDR3: CASSSEGRRQYF. The DNA of the CDR3 is TGTGCCAGCAGCTCAGAAGGGAGGCGTCAGTACTTC. The rearrangement uses TRBV7-6 and TRBJ2-7, with D maybe TRBD2 (6 bases). Trimming left V 4 bases short and J 10 bases short, with 14 bases between. CDR3 length: 12 residues. From germline, CDR1 is SGHVS and CDR2 FNYEAQ. Drawing the rest from reference TRBV7-6 and TRBJ2-7, the complete variable domain is GAGVSQSPRYKVTKRGQDVALRCDPISGHVSLYWYRQALGQGPEFLTYFNYEAQQDKSGLPNDRFSAERPEGSISTLTIQRTEQRDSAMYRCASSSEGRRQYFGPGTRLTVT.

The V and J genes are TRBV30 and TRBJ1-2, with 7 bases that match TRBD1. This CDR3 is built from 14 residues. Trimming at V came to 0 bases and at J to 4 bases, leaving 5 bases not matched to a gene. Germline V gives CDR1 GTSNPN, CDR2 SVGIG (reference sequence). The CDR3 coding sequence is TGTGCCTGGAGTGTAGGAGGGGGCGGCTATGGCTACACCTTC. This translates into CAWSVGGGGYGYTF.

The chain recombines TRBV9 with TRBJ2-7; TRBD2 aligns across 8 bases. This CDR3 has 16 amino acids. V trimming: 4 bases; J trimming: 3 bases; junction bases outside the gene matches: 12. CDR1 SGDLS and CDR2 YYNGEE come from the germline V gene. CDR3 coding DNA: TGTGCCAGCAGCCAGTCGGGGGGGGGTCCCTACTACGAGCAGTACTTC. Protein: CASSQSGGGPYYEQYF.

The chain couples TRBV25-1 to TRBJ2-7; 9 bases match TRBD1. V lost 3 bases and J lost 5; bases outside the gene matches: 8. The length of the CDR3 is 15 residues. The germline CDR1 and CDR2 sequences are MGHDK and SYGVNS. The CDR3 is CASSDTGTGINEQYF. The CDR3 DNA is TGTGCCAGCAGTGATACCGGGACAGGGATCAACGAGCAGTACTTC.

CDR3 sequence (DNA): TGCGCCAGCAGCTACAGGGGTGATCAAGAGACCCAGTACTTC. Protein: CASSYRGDQETQYF. The chain has TRBV4-1 and TRBJ2-5; 7 bases match TRBD1. CDR1 MGHRA and CDR2 YSYEKL come from the germline V gene. The CDR3 covers 14 residues. V lost 5 bases to trimming and J lost 2 bases; unmatched junction nucleotides: 5.

This chain links TRBV7-9 with TRBJ2-5; 12 nucleotides align to TRBD2. From germline, CDR1 is SEHNR and CDR2 FQNEAQ (reference sequence). V shed 6 bases, J shed 5 bases, and the junction held 10 bases outside the gene matches. CDR3 size: 16 residues. CDR3 residues: CASSYGLAGSGETQYF. CDR3 nucleotides: TGTGCCAGCAGTTACGGACTAGCGGGATCTGGGGAGACCCAGTACTTC. The whole variable domain, filled in from reference TRBV7-9 and TRBJ2-5, reads DTGVSQNPRHKITKRGQNVTFRCDPISEHNRLYWYRQTLGQGPEFLTYFQNEAQLEKSRLLSDRFSAERPKGSFSTLEIQRTEQGDSAMYLCASSYGLAGSGETQYFGPGTRLLVL.

The chain combines TRBV7-8 with TRBJ2-2; 16 nucleotides line up with TRBD2. V trimming: 6 bases; J trimming: 4 bases; junction bases outside the gene matches: 8. The CDR3 extends over 18 amino acids. Germline lookup yields CDR1 SGHVS and CDR2 FQNEAQ. This CDR3 reads CASSQGLAGGPGTGELFF. The CDR3 region has the DNA TGTGCCAGCAGTCAGGGACTAGCGGGAGGGCCAGGCACCGGGGAGCTGTTTTTT.

This clone appeared a few times. The V and J genes are TRBV5-4 and TRBJ1-1, with D possibly being TRBD1 (6 bases). CDR3 length: 13 residues. CDR1 and CDR2 (germline): SGHNT, YYREEE (reference sequence). V was cut by 4 bases and J by 8 bases, with 15 bases left in between. In DNA form, the CDR3 reads TGTGCCAGCAGCGGAGACAGGAGCTCAGAAGCTTTCTTT. This sequence encodes CASSGDRSSEAFF.

V is TRBV19 and J is TRBJ1-2, with a tentative D call TRBD1 (5 bases). Looked up from germline, CDR1 is LNHDA and CDR2 is SQIVND (reference sequence). The CDR3 covers 15 residues. The V and J ends lost 6 bases and 4 bases respectively, with 18 bases between them. CDR3 bases: TGTGCCAGTAGGGATGACAAAGGGGCGATCTATGGCTACACCTTC. Residues: CASRDDKGAIYGYTF.

This clone appeared a few times. The V gene is TRBV11-2, the J gene TRBJ2-7, with D perhaps TRBD1 (6 bases). Germline assignment: CDR1 SGHAT and CDR2 FQNNGV. The CDR3 spans 12 residues. The V end was cut by 4 bases, the J end by 7 bases, with 11 bases between. The CDR3 sequence: CASSSQGREQYF. CDR3 bases: TGTGCCAGCAGCTCACAGGGTCGGGAGCAGTACTTC.

This clone appeared once. This sequence joins TRBV5-1 and TRBJ1-2; D gene uncertain. V dropped 0 bases and J dropped 6 bases, with 12 bases sitting between them. CDR3 length: 14 amino acids. Germline CDR1 and CDR2: SGHRS and YFSETQ. CDR3 sequence: CASSLEKGGNGYTF. The CDR3 coding sequence is TGCGCCAGCAGCTTGGAAAAGGGAGGGAATGGCTACACCTTC.

The V gene is TRBV6-5, the J gene TRBJ2-2; D is unresolved. CDR1 is MNHEY, CDR2 SVGAGI, per germline. The V and J ends lost 4 bases and 2 bases respectively, with 14 bases between them. This CDR3 is 16 amino acids long. The CDR3, as DNA: TGTGCCAGCAGTTCCTTAAGCGTGCTAAACACCGGGGAGCTGTTTTTT. It is translated as CASSSLSVLNTGELFF.

The chain couples TRBV15 to TRBJ2-1, with 10 bases matching TRBD2. V lost 0 bases, J lost 5 bases, and 1 base stayed unmatched. CDR1 LNHNV and CDR2 YYDKDF come from the germline V gene (reference sequence). This CDR3 has 15 residues. The CDR3: CATSRELAGNNEQFF. In DNA form, the CDR3 reads TGTGCCACCAGCAGAGAACTAGCGGGAAACAATGAGCAGTTCTTC.

The rearrangement joins TRBV7-8 to TRBJ1-3; unclear D gene. Germline CDR1 and CDR2: SGHVS and FQNEAQ. V was cut by 5 bases and J by 4 bases, with 18 bases left in between. CDR3 size: 16 residues. CDR3 sequence reads: CASSLDLVSLGNTIYF. CDR3 coding DNA: TGTGCCAGCAGCCTTGACTTGGTCTCTCTAGGAAACACCATATATTTT.

The chain has TRBV2 and TRBJ2-7; D gene uncertain. Germline CDR1 SNHLY, CDR2 FYNNEI. Trimming removed 8 bases at V and 2 bases at J, with 10 bases between. The CDR3 sequence is 12 residues long. As DNA, the CDR3 is TGTGCCAGCTTGGGCAGGACCTACGAGCAGTACTTC. Amino acid sequence: CASLGRTYEQYF.

This rearrangement joins TRBV5-1 to TRBJ2-5, with D unclear. The CDR3 is 15 amino acids. Trimming removed 0 bases at V and 5 bases at J, with 14 bases between. Germline CDR1 reads SGHRS; CDR2 reads YFSETQ. The CDR3 region has the DNA TGCGCCAGCAGCTTGGCCTCTGGAGTCGGGGAGACCCAGTACTTC. This codes for CASSLASGVGETQYF.

The V gene is TRBV27, the J gene TRBJ2-7; D remains ambiguous. There are 15 residues in the CDR3. Trimming cost V 6 bases and J 0 bases, with 15 bases left between them. In germline, CDR1 is MNHEY, CDR2 SMNVEV (reference sequence). CDR3 DNA: TGTGCCAGCAGCTTAACCAGCGCCCCCTCCTACGAGCAGTACTTC. Protein sequence: CASSLTSAPSYEQYF.

This clone was detected a few times. V and J are TRBV15 and TRBJ2-3, with D possibly being TRBD1 (5 bases). This CDR3 is built from 13 residues. CDR1 LNHNV and CDR2 YYDKDF come from the germline V gene (reference sequence). V was pared by 7 bases and J by 1 base, with 9 bases between. CDR3 residues: CATKAQGTDTQYF. As DNA, the CDR3 is TGTGCCACCAAGGCACAGGGCACAGATACGCAGTATTTT.

J is TRBJ2-2 and V is TRBV11-2; no reliable D call. The germline V gene has CDR1 SGHAT and CDR2 FQNNGV. Deletions cut 1 base from V and 2 bases from J, with 11 bases between. The CDR3 totals 16 residues. The DNA for the CDR3 is TGTGCCAGCAGCTTAGGTCGAGCGTACAACACCGGGGAGCTGTTTTTT. Translation: CASSLGRAYNTGELFF.

V and J are TRBV7-7 and TRBJ2-3; a weak D match, TRBD2 (5 bases). Trimming took 0 bases from V and 6 from J, leaving 7 bases between them. CDR1 is SSHAT, CDR2 FNYEAQ, per germline (reference sequence). The length of the CDR3 is 13 residues. CDR3 DNA sequence: TGTGCCAGCAGCTTAGCGGAGGCGGATACGCAGTATTTT. It is translated as CASSLAEADTQYF. Full variable domain (missing parts from reference TRBV7-7 and TRBJ2-3): GAGVSQSPRYKVTKRGQDVTLRCDPISSHATLYWYQQALGQGPEFLTYFNYEAQPDKSGLPSDRFSAERPEGSISTLTIQRTEQRDSAMYRCASSLAEADTQYFGPGTRLTVL.

The CDR3 sequence: CASSEARAETNYGYTF. CDR3 coding DNA: TGTGCCAGCAGTGAAGCGCGGGCAGAAACTAACTATGGCTACACCTTC. The chain combines TRBV2 with TRBJ1-2, with D unresolved. Per the germline V gene, CDR1 is SNHLY and CDR2 is FYNNEI. The CDR3 is 16 amino acids. Trimming removed 0 bases from V and 0 bases from J, with 11 bases in between.

The rearrangement uses TRBV5-8 and TRBJ2-5; 10 bases are a match to TRBD2. Germline V gene lookup returns CDR1 SGHTS and CDR2 YDEGEE. The V gene end was trimmed by 4 bases and the J gene end by 4 bases; junction bases not matched to a gene: 10. The CDR3 spans 16 residues. In DNA, the CDR3 is TGTGCCAGCAGCCCCGGGGCTAGCGGGAGCCGAGAGACCCAGTACTTC. Encoded protein: CASSPGASGSRETQYF.

DNA for the CDR3: TGTGCCAGCAGCTTAGTACTAGCGAGCACAGATACGCAGTATTTT. It yields the protein CASSLVLASTDTQYF. V and J are TRBV13 and TRBJ2-3, with 7 bases lining up with TRBD2. The V gene's germline CDR1 is PRHDT and CDR2 FYEKMQ (reference sequence). Trimming at V came to 1 base and at J to 0 bases, leaving 1 base not matched to a gene. CDR3 length: 15 amino acids. The variable domain in full, with the rest retrieved from reference TRBV13 and TRBJ2-3, is AAGVIQSPRHLIKEKRETATLKCYPIPRHDTVYWYQQGPGQDPQFLISFYEKMQSDKGSIPDRFSAQQFSDYHSELNMSSLELGDSALYFCASSLVLASTDTQYFGPGTRLTVL.

J is TRBJ1-5 and V is TRBV5-8; TRBD1 might be the D (5 bases). V dropped 0 bases and J dropped 6 bases, with 13 bases sitting between them. This CDR3 is 15 amino acids long. CDR1 SGHTS and CDR2 YDEGEE come from the germline V gene. DNA for the CDR3: TGTGCCAGCAGCTTGGGATTCCAGGGCGGTCAGCCCCAGCATTTT. Protein product: CASSLGFQGGQPQHF.

The chain carries TRBV6-1 and TRBJ1-4; 7 nucleotides align to TRBD1. CDR1 is MNHNS and CDR2 is SASEGT in the germline V gene. J gave up 10 bases and V 1 base, and 9 bases lay outside the gene matches. The CDR3 is made up of 15 amino acids. As DNA, the CDR3 is TGTGCCAGCAGTGAAGGAGGTGGAGGGGGCCGAAAACTGTTTTTT. Translation: CASSEGGGGGRKLFF.

This chain connects TRBV28 to TRBJ1-5; D is ambiguous. The length of the CDR3 is 13 residues. Trimming cost V 8 bases and J 1 base, with 9 bases left between them. The germline gives CDR1 MDHEN, CDR2 SYDVKM. The CDR3 is CASGSGSNQPQHF. In DNA form, the CDR3 reads TGTGCCAGCGGATCCGGGAGCAATCAGCCCCAGCATTTT.

In DNA, the CDR3 is TGTGCCAGCAGCCCGGGAGGGAATGAGCAGTTCTTC. This codes for CASSPGGNEQFF. This chain uses TRBV6-6 with TRBJ2-1, with 8 bases matching TRBD2. Germline V gene sequence: CDR1 MNHNY, CDR2 SVGAGI (reference sequence). The CDR3 consists of 12 residues. Trimming cost V 6 bases and J 7 bases; bases outside gene matches: 2.